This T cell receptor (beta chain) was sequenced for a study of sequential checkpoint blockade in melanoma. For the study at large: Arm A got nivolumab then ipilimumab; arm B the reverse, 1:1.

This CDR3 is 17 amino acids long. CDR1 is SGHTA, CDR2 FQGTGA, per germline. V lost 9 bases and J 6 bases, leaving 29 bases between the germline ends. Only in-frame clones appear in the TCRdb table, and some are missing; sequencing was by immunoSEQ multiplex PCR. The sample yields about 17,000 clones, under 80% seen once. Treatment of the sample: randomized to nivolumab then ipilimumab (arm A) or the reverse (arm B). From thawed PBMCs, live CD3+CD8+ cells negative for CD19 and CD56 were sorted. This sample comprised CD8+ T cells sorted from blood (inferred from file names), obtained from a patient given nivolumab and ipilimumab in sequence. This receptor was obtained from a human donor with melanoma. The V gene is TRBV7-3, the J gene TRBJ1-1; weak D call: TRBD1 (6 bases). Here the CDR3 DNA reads TGTGCCAGTGCCTTTAGTGGCCCGGGGGGCTCTCACCCTGAAGCTTTCTTT. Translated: CASAFSGPGGSHPEAFF.